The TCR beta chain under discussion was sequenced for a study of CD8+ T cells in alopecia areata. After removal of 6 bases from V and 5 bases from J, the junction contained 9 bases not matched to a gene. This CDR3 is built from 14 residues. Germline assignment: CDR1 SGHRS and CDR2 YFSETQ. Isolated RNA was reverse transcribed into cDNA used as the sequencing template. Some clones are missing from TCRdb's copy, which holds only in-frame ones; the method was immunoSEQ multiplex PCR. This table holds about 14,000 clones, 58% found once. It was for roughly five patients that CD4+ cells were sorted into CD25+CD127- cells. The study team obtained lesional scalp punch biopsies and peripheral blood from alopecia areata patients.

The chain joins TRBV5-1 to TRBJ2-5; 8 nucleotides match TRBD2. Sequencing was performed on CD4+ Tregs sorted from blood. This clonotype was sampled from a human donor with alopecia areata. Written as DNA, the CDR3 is TGCGCCAGCAAATATAGCGGGATGATGGAGACCCAGTACTTC. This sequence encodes CASKYSGMMETQYF.